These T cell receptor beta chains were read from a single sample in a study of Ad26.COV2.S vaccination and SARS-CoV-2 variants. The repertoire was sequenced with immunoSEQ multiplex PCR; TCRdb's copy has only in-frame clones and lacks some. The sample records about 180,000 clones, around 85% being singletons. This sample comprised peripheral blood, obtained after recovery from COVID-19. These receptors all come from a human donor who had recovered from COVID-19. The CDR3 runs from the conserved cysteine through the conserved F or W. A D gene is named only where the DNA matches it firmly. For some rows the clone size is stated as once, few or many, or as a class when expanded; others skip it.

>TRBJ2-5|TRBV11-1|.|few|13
TGTGCCAGCAGCCTGGGTGCGAGGGAGACCCAGTACTTC
CASSLGARETQYF
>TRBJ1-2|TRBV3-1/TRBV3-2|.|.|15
TGTGCCAGCAGCCAAGATTTGGGGGTCGACTATGGCTACACCTTC
CASSQDLGVDYGYTF
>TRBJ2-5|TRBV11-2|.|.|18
TGTGCCAGCAGCTCGCCAAAAAATTGGCCCAGGGGGGAAGAGACCCAGTACTTC
CASSSPKNWPRGEETQYF
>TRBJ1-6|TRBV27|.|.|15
TGTGCCAGCAGTTTCCAAGGTGGCGGTAATTCACCCCTCCACTTT
CASSFQGGGNSPLHF
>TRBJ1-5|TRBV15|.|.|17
TGTGCCACCAGCAGAGTGCGGACAGAAGCCATCAATCAGCCCCAGCATTTT
CATSRVRTEAINQPQHF
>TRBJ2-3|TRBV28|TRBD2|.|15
TGTGCCAGCAGTTTACAGCGGGGGGGCGCAGATACGCAGTATTTT
CASSLQRGGADTQYF
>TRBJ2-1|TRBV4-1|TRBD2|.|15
TGCGCCAGCAGCCTGACTAGCGGGAGGGCCGATGAGCAGTTCTTC
CASSLTSGRADEQFF
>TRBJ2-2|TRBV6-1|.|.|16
TGTGCCAGCAGTGGGCTACCGGGGAAGAACACCGGGGAGCTGTTTTTT
CASSGLPGKNTGELFF
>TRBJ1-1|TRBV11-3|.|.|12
TGTGCCAGCAGCGGAAGGACAACTGAAGCTTTCTTT
CASSGRTTEAFF
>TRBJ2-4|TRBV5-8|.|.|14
TGTGCCAGCAGCTTGGTGGGAGGATTAGGCATTCAGTACTTC
CASSLVGGLGIQYF
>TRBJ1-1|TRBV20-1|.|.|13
TGCAGTGCTAGTGGGCAGGCGAACACTGAAGCTTTCTTT
CSASGQANTEAFF
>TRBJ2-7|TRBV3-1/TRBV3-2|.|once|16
TGTGCCAGCAGCCAAGATTCCGGGACCCCGGACTACGAGCAGTACTTC
CASSQDSGTPDYEQYF
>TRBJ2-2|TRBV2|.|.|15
TGTGCCAGCAGTGAACAGGGTCAGAACACCGGGGAGCTGTTTTTT
CASSEQGQNTGELFF
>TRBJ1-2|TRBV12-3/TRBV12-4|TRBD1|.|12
TGTGCCAGCAAGCAGGGGGACTATGGCTACACCTTC
CASKQGDYGYTF
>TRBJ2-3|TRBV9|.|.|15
TGTGCCAGCAGCGTAGCTGGGGGGGCGGCAGATACGCAGTATTTT
CASSVAGGAADTQYF
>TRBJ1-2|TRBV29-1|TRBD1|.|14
TGCAGCGCCCCGAAGGGACAGGGGGCTCACGGCTACACCTTC
CSAPKGQGAHGYTF
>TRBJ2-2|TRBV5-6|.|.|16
TGTGCCAGCAGCTTGGGAGGGATGATAACTCCCGGGGAGCTGTTTTTT
CASSLGGMITPGELFF
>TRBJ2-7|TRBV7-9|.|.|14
TGTGCCAGCAGCCCGAAGGCCCGGGATTATGAGCAGTACTTC
CASSPKARDYEQYF
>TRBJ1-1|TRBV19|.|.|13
TGTGCCAGTAGTATATCAGGGAACACTGAAGCTTTCTTT
CASSISGNTEAFF
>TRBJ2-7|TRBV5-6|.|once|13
TGTGCCAGCAGCTTGTGGGCTAGTTACGAGCAGTACTTC
CASSLWASYEQYF